A selection of T cell receptor beta chains follows, all from one sample in a study of T cells after yellow fever vaccination. TCRdb processed the 5' RACE reads anew with MiXCR; each CDR3 protein has one entry. The repertoire holds 200,000 to 300,000 distinct CDR3 sequences, less than 7.5% seen once, with approximately 1.1% in the top ten. The specimen comprised CD4+ T cells sorted from PBMCs, sampled on the day of the yellow fever booster vaccination. Receptors originate from a man aged 25-45 years who received the YFV17D yellow fever vaccine. Both conserved end residues are trimmed from each CDR3. D genes are given only for firm matches.

TRBV20-1,.,13,SARGVVTANYGYT
TRBV29-1,.,9,SHSSGGEQY
TRBV5-1,TRBD1,13,APLPGQGDTGELF
TRBV20-1,.,11,SSKGRGRETQY
TRBV9,.,11,ASSVADRREQF
TRBV28,TRBD2,13,ASRQGSGSTKTQY
TRBV14,.,12,ASSHRPRGTEAF
TRBV10-3,.,12,AISESSGTDTQY
TRBV28,.,14,ASSSRFGGSYNEQF
TRBV28,.,11,ASSFGIGTEAF
TRBV24-1,.,10,ATRGTVNEQF
TRBV5-1,TRBD2,16,ASSFRVVGLAGAYEQY
TRBV4-3,TRBD2,15,ASSQSPRASGSSLQY
TRBV30,.,11,AWSFNRVGEQY
TRBV28,.,14,ASSVPRGRGENIQY
TRBV5-1,.,14,ASSLAPVNHRSDYT
TRBV6-4,TRBD2,17,ASRRTQGGKAGEADTQY
TRBV19,.,13,ASSIGLMVQETQY
TRBV6-2/TRBV6-3,TRBD2,11,ASSGRGNGELF
TRBV4-3,.,9,ASRPGRLQF
TRBV12-3/TRBV12-4,TRBD2,13,ASTNLAGGADTQY
TRBV20-1,.,10,SAFRQPAEAF
TRBV7-2,.,13,ASSLVGTNTGELF
TRBV20-1,TRBD2,11,SADTSGTDTQY
TRBV6-5,TRBD1,12,ASSYRDRTYEQY
TRBV11-1,.,13,ASSATSSSYNEQF